This T cell receptor (beta chain) was identified during a study of cytomegalovirus exposure and HLA in healthy donors. Overall study findings and caveats: Presence/absence analyses rested on an assumption that sequencing depth was roughly uniform across donors. The study recorded about 150 TCR beta chains that were cytomegalovirus-associated. Because they were indistinguishable, some V segments, including TRBV6-2 and TRBV6-3, were excluded.

With respect to this clone: Its antigen remains unknown.

Unrecorded immune exposures were likely, despite nominal health at sampling. The germline V gene has CDR1 WSHSY and CDR2 SAAADI. V lost 5 bases, J lost 7 bases, and 14 bases lay in between. CDR3 length: 14 residues. This PCR relied on a set of 60 Vbeta primers and 13 Jbeta primers. The repertoire was sequenced with immunoSEQ multiplex PCR; TCRdb's copy has only in-frame clones and lacks some. The sample lists roughly 190,000 clones; around 81% were seen once. Sequencing was done on a sample of PBMCs. The V gene is TRBV10-2, the J gene TRBJ1-4; D is perhaps TRBD1 (5 bases). The source of this sequence is a woman aged 30 to 39 in good health and CMV-seropositive. The CDR3 loop is CASSSRAWGEKLFF. As DNA, the CDR3 is TGCGCCAGCAGTTCCAGGGCTTGGGGTGAAAAACTGTTTTTT.